The T cell receptor (beta chain) described here comes from a study of blood T cell repertoires in COVID-19. Whole-study context: Sites in the United States, Italy and Spain provided acute and convalescent COVID-19 samples. In each case, the material was cDNA or gDNA derived from T cells, B-cell-depleted T cells, or PBMCs.

Using immunoSEQ multiplex PCR, the repertoire was profiled, and TCRdb retains in-frame clones only, with some absent. The sample holds 65,000 or so clones, approximately 80% seen once. Germline CDR1 and CDR2: SGHRS and YFSETQ. Trimming cost V 4 bases and J 0 bases, with 10 bases left between them. The CDR3 runs 14 residues. Followed over time, Seattle patients had been enrolled while infection was active. V usage is TRBV5-1 and J usage is TRBJ1-2; possibly TRBD1 for D (6 bases). The clonotype originates from a man in his thirties or forties with COVID-19, enrolled during active disease. Specimen: peripheral blood. The chain's CDR3 is CASSPGQPNYGYTF. The CDR3 coding sequence is TGCGCCAGCAGCCCGGGACAACCTAACTATGGCTACACCTTC.